This entry concerns a single T cell receptor beta chain. Germline V gives CDR1 MDHEN, CDR2 SYDVKM. The J segment lost 5 bases and the V segment lost 5 bases, leaving 8 bases of the junction unmatched. CDR3 length: 15 residues. Profiled with immunoSEQ multiplex PCR; TCRdb holds only in-frame clones, not every one. The sample shows roughly 100,000 clones, 85% to 90% of them seen only once. This entry comes from a study of control samples from healthy donors and cancer patients. The chain recombines TRBV28 with TRBJ1-2; 10 nucleotides line up with TRBD1. Sample: blood. This TCR derives from a man aged 25 to 45 in good health. CDR3 residues: CASSPRDRGWYGYTF. In DNA, the CDR3 is TGTGCCAGCAGTCCCCGGGACAGGGGTTGGTATGGCTACACCTTC.